The 11 T cell receptor beta chains below all came from one sample that was sequenced in a study of blood T cell repertoires in COVID-19. TCRdb keeps only in-frame clones here, not all; method: immunoSEQ multiplex PCR. The sample has 100,000 to 150,000 clones, approximately 80% seen once. The specimen was peripheral blood. These receptors were collected from a woman between 50 and 59 years old with acute or convalescent COVID-19.

The CDR3 DNA is TGTGCCAGTAGTGCCCTGCGACAGGGAGAATTCGTTGGCTACGAGCAGTACTTC. This sequence encodes CASSALRQGEFVGYEQYF. The V and J genes are TRBV19 and TRBJ2-7; 7 bases align to TRBD1. The V gene end was trimmed by 5 bases and the J gene end by 3 bases; junction bases not matched to a gene: 19. The germline gives CDR1 LNHDA, CDR2 SQIVND (reference sequence). There are 18 residues in the CDR3. Combining the CDR3 with reference TRBV19 and TRBJ2-7 gives the whole variable domain DGGITQSPKYLFRKEGQNVTLSCEQNLNHDAMYWYRQDPGQGLRLIYYSQIVNDFQKGDIAEGYSVSREKKESFPLTVTSAQKNPTAFYLCASSALRQGEFVGYEQYFGPGTRLTVT.

V gene TRBV3-1 (or the pseudogene TRBV3-2) combines with J gene TRBJ2-7, with TRBD1 as a possible D gene (5 bases). The V and J ends lost 4 bases and 4 bases respectively, with 11 bases between them. Germline V gene sequence: CDR1 LGHDT, CDR2 YNNKEL (reference sequence). The CDR3 extends over 13 amino acids. The chain's CDR3 is CASSRKAGYEQYF. The CDR3 coding sequence is TGTGCCAGCAGCCGGAAGGCAGGGTACGAGCAGTACTTC.

CDR3 nucleotides: TGTGCCAGCAGCCTTCAAGCGAATTCACCCCTCCACTTT. Protein sequence: CASSLQANSPLHF. The V call is TRBV9, the J call TRBJ1-6; no reliable D call. Germline CDR1 SGDLS, CDR2 YYNGEE. This CDR3 spans 13 amino acids. Trimming cost V 4 bases and J 7 bases, with 9 bases left between them.

The rearrangement links TRBV30 to TRBJ1-2; D is unclear. Germline V gene lookup returns CDR1 GTSNPN and CDR2 SVGIG (reference sequence). V was cut by 3 bases and J by 2 bases, with 10 bases left in between. There are 13 residues in the CDR3. The CDR3 region has the DNA TGTGCCTGGAGCTGGGGAGGAAACTATGGCTACACCTTC. Amino acid sequence: CAWSWGGNYGYTF.

Here the CDR3 DNA reads TGTGCCAGCAGCCCCAGGGGGTCAGCGGAGTGGAACACCGGGGAGCTGTTTTTT. As protein: CASSPRGSAEWNTGELFF. The chain uses TRBV14 and TRBJ2-2; 7 bases agree with TRBD1. In germline, CDR1 is SGHDN, CDR2 FVKESK. The CDR3 contains 18 residues. Losses at the gene ends were 4 bases for V and 1 base for J; bases not matched to a gene: 12.

This clone was detected only once. The chain carries TRBV7-6 and TRBJ2-7; 11 positions agree with TRBD2. Trimming at V came to 3 bases and at J to 6 bases, leaving 10 bases not matched to a gene. The CDR3 spans 16 residues. The germline gives CDR1 SGHVS, CDR2 FNYEAQ. The CDR3 nucleotides read TGTGCCAGCAGCTTCTTAGCGGGAGGGTGGTCGGGCGAGCAGTACTTC. Translating gives CASSFLAGGWSGEQYF.

V gene TRBV7-8 combines with J gene TRBJ2-5; TRBD2 agrees at 12 bases. V lost 0 bases and J lost 5; bases outside the gene matches: 4. This CDR3 has 16 amino acids. Germline CDR1 and CDR2: SGHVS and FQNEAQ. As DNA, the CDR3 is TGTGCCAGCAGCTTAGCGCTAGCGGGGGGGCTGGAGACCCAGTACTTC. Its translation: CASSLALAGGLETQYF.

The chain recombines TRBV7-5 with TRBJ2-1; whether TRBD2, the table's D call, matches the DNA was not checked. TRBV7-5 is tagged as a pseudogene. The CDR3 extends over 17 amino acids. The CDR3 spells CARSDRTSGEFYNEQFF. The CDR3, as DNA: TGTGCCAGAAGCGACCGGACTAGCGGGGAGTTCTACAATGAGCAGTTCTTC.

This clone turned up a few times. CDR3 DNA sequence: TGTGCCAGCAGTAAGACAGGAAACAATGAGCAGTTCTTC. Its translation is CASSKTGNNEQFF. The chain employs TRBV6-4 and TRBJ2-1; tentatively, D is TRBD1 (6 bases). This CDR3 has 13 amino acids. With 5 bases removed from V and 5 bases from J, the gap between germline ends came to 10 bases. In germline, CDR1 is MRHNA, CDR2 SNTAGT.

The genes are TRBV18 and TRBJ1-2, with 8 bases that match TRBD1. There are 15 residues in the CDR3. From germline, CDR1 is KGHSH and CDR2 LQKENI. V was pared by 4 bases and J by 0 bases, with 4 bases of the junction left unmatched. The DNA of the CDR3 is TGTGCCAGCTCACTCCAGACAGGGGCTAACTATGGCTACACCTTC. Translation gives CASSLQTGANYGYTF.

The genes are TRBV7-9 and TRBJ2-7, with TRBD1 identical over 9 bases. In germline, CDR1 is SEHNR, CDR2 FQNEAQ (reference sequence). V dropped 4 bases and J dropped 4; count of bases not matched to a gene: 8. CDR3 length: 15 amino acids. For the CDR3, the DNA is TGTGCCAGCAGCTCCCCCGGGACAGGGCTGTACGAGCAGTACTTC. This translates into CASSSPGTGLYEQYF.